These 2 T cell receptor beta chains were all obtained from the same sample, sequenced in a study of blood T cells in healthy people across ages. A second roughly 7 to 11 cycle PCR used barcoded and J-beta primers. MiXCR was run by TCRdb on the 5' RACE reads, yielding one entry per CDR3 protein. The top ten hold over 20% of the sample, which has around 940,000 distinct CDR3 sequences, roughly 51% seen once. The sequencing input was blood. Source of these receptors: a woman aged 60 to 75 in good health.

The chain uses TRBV3-1 and TRBJ2-7; D is tentatively TRBD1 or TRBD2 (5 bases each). Germline CDR1 LGHDT, CDR2 YNNKEL (reference sequence). V was pared by 1 base and J by 1 base, with 17 bases between. CDR3 length equals 17 residues. CDR3 sequence reads: CASSQVFWGSDSYEQYF. The CDR3 region has the DNA TGTGCCAGCAGCCAAGTTTTCTGGGGGAGCGATTCCTACGAGCAGTACTTC.

The J gene is TRBJ2-7, the V gene TRBV7-2, with D perhaps assigned TRBD1 or TRBD2 (5 bases each). Germline CDR1 reads SGHTA; CDR2 reads FQGNSA. The V gene lost 4 bases and the J gene lost 5 bases, with 21 bases spanning the gap. The CDR3 consists of 16 residues. CDR3 sequence reads: CASSSYSGTERHEQYF. The CDR3 bases are TGTGCCAGCAGCTCTTACTCCGGGACGGAGCGGCACGAGCAGTACTTC. Using reference TRBV7-2 and TRBJ2-7 for the parts outside the CDR3, the full variable domain is GAGVSQSPSNKVTEKGKDVELRCDPISGHTALYWYRQSLGQGLEFLIYFQGNSAPDKSGLPSDRFSAERTGGSVSTLTIQRTQQEDSAVYLCASSSYSGTERHEQYFGPGTRLTVT.